Below are 23 T cell receptor beta chains sequenced from a single sample in a study of blood T cell repertoires in COVID-19. Data came from immunoSEQ multiplex PCR; TCRdb stores just in-frame clones and leaves some out. The repertoire holds fewer than 200,000 clones, with around 80% as singletons. Sequenced material: PBMCs or T cells enriched from blood (not recorded which). These TCRs come from a man aged 45-60 years who had recovered from COVID-19.

Many counts were recorded for this clone. The J gene is TRBJ2-7, the V gene TRBV18; possible D gene TRBD2, 7 bases. Germline V lookup: CDR1 KGHSH, CDR2 LQKENI. V gave up 3 bases and J gave up 5 bases, with 14 bases separating them. CDR3 length: 14 amino acids. The CDR3 loop reads CASSPRGAPDEQYF. The CDR3 DNA follows: TGTGCCAGCTCACCCCGGGGGGCCCCGGACGAGCAGTACTTC.

J is TRBJ2-3 and V is TRBV29-1; 9 bases are a match to TRBD2. The ends lost 8 bases at V and 2 bases at J; junction bases unmatched: 5. This CDR3 region has 13 residues. Per the germline V gene, CDR1 is SQVTM and CDR2 is ANQGSEA. The CDR3 DNA is TGCAGCCATCTAGCGGGGCTCACAGATACGCAGTATTTT. It yields the protein CSHLAGLTDTQYF.

The chain links TRBV30 to TRBJ1-4, with TRBD1 as a possible D gene (6 bases). Germline V CDR1 and CDR2: GTSNPN, SVGIG (reference sequence). V was clipped by 0 bases and J by 7 bases, with 24 bases between them. The CDR3 loop spans 18 amino acids. CDR3 amino acids: CAWSVRGQTWGGFEKLFF. CDR3 nucleotides: TGTGCCTGGAGTGTACGTGGACAGACCTGGGGTGGGTTTGAAAAACTGTTTTTT.

The rearrangement links TRBV7-9 to TRBJ2-7; D is perhaps TRBD2 (5 bases). The CDR3 length is 15 residues. The ends were cut back, 4 bases at V and 3 bases at J, with 16 bases in the middle. The germline V gene has CDR1 SEHNR and CDR2 FQNEAQ (reference sequence). The CDR3 nucleotides read TGTGCCAGCAGCTCACGAGGGCTTGTTAGCTACGAGCAGTACTTC. Its protein is CASSSRGLVSYEQYF.

As to this clone: Germline and junction disagree at one end, which may indicate a read error. V usage is TRBV4-1 and J usage is TRBJ1-2; 8 positions agree with TRBD1. The CDR3 runs 15 residues. The V gene's germline CDR1 is MGHRA and CDR2 YSYEKL. CDR3 sequence (DNA): TGCGCCAGCAGCCAAGTTTCATCAGGGGGCTATGGCTACACTTTC. Translation gives CASSQVSSGGYGYTF.

The J gene is TRBJ2-5, the V gene TRBV7-8; a possible D gene is TRBD2 (6 bases). Trimming pared 6 bases from V and 5 bases from J, leaving 13 bases between. Germline CDR1 reads SGHVS; CDR2 reads FQNEAQ. The length of the CDR3 is 13 residues. Here the CDR3 reads CASSSGRGETQYF. The CDR3 coding sequence is TGTGCCAGCAGTTCGGGCCGGGGGGAGACCCAGTACTTC.

The V call is TRBV11-2, the J call TRBJ2-7; 7 nucleotides align to TRBD1. The germline V gene has CDR1 SGHAT and CDR2 FQNNGV. This CDR3 has 14 residues. The junction had 6 bases not matched to a gene; V was cut back by 5 bases and J by 2 bases. The CDR3 reads CASSPRDRAYEQYF. DNA of the CDR3: TGTGCCAGCAGCCCAAGGGACAGAGCCTACGAGCAGTACTTC. The entire variable domain, with the rest obtained from reference TRBV11-2 and TRBJ2-7, is as follows: EAGVAQSPRYKIIEKRQSVAFWCNPISGHATLYWYQQILGQGPKLLIQFQNNGVVDDSQLPKDRFSAERLKGVDSTLKIQPAKLEDSAVYLCASSPRDRAYEQYFGPGTRLTVT.

CDR3 sequence: CASSLAVIPYEQYF. CDR3 DNA sequence: TGCGCCAGCAGCTTGGCAGTGATCCCCTACGAGCAGTACTTC. The chain has TRBV5-1 and TRBJ2-7; D is ambiguous. The CDR3 extends over 14 amino acids. CDR1 is SGHRS, CDR2 YFSETQ, per germline. V was clipped by 0 bases and J by 2 bases, with 9 bases between them.

This clone was recorded a few times. This rearrangement joins TRBV30 to TRBJ1-5, with TRBD1 as a possible D gene (6 bases). V lost 5 bases and J lost 6, with 17 bases in between. CDR3 length equals 14 residues. Looked up from germline, CDR1 is GTSNPN and CDR2 is SVGIG (reference sequence). In DNA form, the CDR3 reads TGTGCCTGGGCCGGGGGGGGCCTAGGTCAGCCCCAGCATTTT. It yields the protein CAWAGGGLGQPQHF.

The chain combines TRBV2 with TRBJ1-4; D is perhaps TRBD1 (6 bases). Germline CDR1 and CDR2: SNHLY and FYNNEI. Between the trimmed V and J ends, which lost 11 bases and 5 bases, there was a span of 15 bases. The CDR3 totals 13 residues. CDR3 sequence reads: CASLRGRNEKLFF. The DNA of the CDR3 is TGTGCCTCCCTCAGGGGAAGGAATGAAAAACTGTTTTTT.

In its sample, this clone was seen once. V gene TRBV6-6 combines with J gene TRBJ1-2, with 9 bases fitting TRBD1. V shed 5 bases and J 2 bases; nucleotides not matched to a gene: 3. The CDR3 extends over 14 amino acids. Germline V lookup: CDR1 MNHNY, CDR2 SVGAGI (reference sequence). The chain's CDR3 is CASSLGQGNYGYTF. The CDR3 nucleotides read TGTGCCAGCAGTCTGGGACAGGGAAACTATGGCTACACCTTC.

The V and J genes are TRBV9 and TRBJ2-3; 9 positions match TRBD2. The CDR3 has 18 amino acids. V shed 1 base and J 1 base; nucleotides not matched to a gene: 10. Germline V gene data show CDR1 as SGDLS and CDR2 as YYNGEE. CDR3 residues: CASSVKRGGAPGTDTQYF. CDR3 in DNA: TGTGCCAGCAGCGTAAAGCGCGGGGGGGCCCCTGGCACAGATACGCAGTATTTT.

The gene calls are TRBV5-8 and TRBJ1-1; D possibly corresponds to TRBD1 (5 bases). Germline loops: CDR1 SGHTS, CDR2 YDEGEE. CDR3 length equals 15 residues. V lost 0 bases and J 4 bases, leaving 13 bases between the germline ends. In DNA, the CDR3 is TGTGCCAGCAGCTTGGCGGGGGACGTGGGCACTGAAGCTTTCTTT. Its translation: CASSLAGDVGTEAFF.

V is TRBV6-2 or TRBV6-3 and J is TRBJ1-3; unclear D gene. V gave up 0 bases and J gave up 0 bases, with 3 bases separating them. Germline V gene data show CDR1 as MNHEY and CDR2 as SVGEGT. CDR3 length: 14 residues. The CDR3 sequence is CASSYSSSGNTIYF. CDR3 in DNA: TGTGCCAGCAGTTACTCGAGCTCTGGAAACACCATATATTTT.

The gene calls are TRBV5-1 and TRBJ2-5; 14 nucleotides agree with TRBD2. Germline assignment: CDR1 SGHRS and CDR2 YFSETQ. The CDR3 sequence is 19 residues long. The V segment lost 0 bases and the J segment 1 base; nucleotides outside the gene matches: 8. CDR3 amino acids: CASSLVGTSGGPLQETQYF. The DNA for the CDR3 is TGCGCCAGCAGCTTGGTAGGGACTAGCGGGGGTCCTCTCCAAGAGACCCAGTACTTC.

This CDR3 reads CASSPGDRVTEAFF. The CDR3, as DNA: TGTGCCAGCAGCCCAGGAGACAGGGTCACTGAAGCTTTCTTT. The chain is built from TRBV3-1 (or the pseudogene TRBV3-2) and TRBJ1-1; 7 bases map to TRBD1. This CDR3 spans 14 amino acids. Per germline, CDR1 LGHDT and CDR2 YNNKEL (reference sequence). The J segment lost 4 bases and the V segment lost 4 bases, leaving 6 bases of the junction unmatched.

The V call is TRBV11-2, the J call TRBJ1-4; maybe TRBD1 (5 bases). This CDR3 region has 14 residues. In germline, CDR1 is SGHAT, CDR2 FQNNGV. Trimming removed 2 bases from V and 9 bases from J, with 13 bases in between. The CDR3 nucleotides are TGTGCCAGCAGCTTAATACGCGGGGGGAAAAAACTGTTTTTT. This encodes CASSLIRGGKKLFF.

The genes are TRBV7-9 and TRBJ1-1, with 7 bases that match TRBD1. After removal of 5 bases from V and 0 bases from J, the junction contained 9 bases not matched to a gene. The length of the CDR3 is 16 residues. CDR1 is SEHNR, CDR2 FQNEAQ, per germline (reference sequence). DNA for the CDR3: TGTGCCAGCAGCGGGAGACAGGGACGCATGAACACTGAAGCTTTCTTT. Translating gives CASSGRQGRMNTEAFF.

The sample holds a few counts of this clone. The chain recombines TRBV28 with TRBJ1-5; a possible D gene is TRBD1 (6 bases). Trimming removed 6 bases at V and 4 bases at J, with 19 bases between. This CDR3 region has 16 residues. Germline V lookup: CDR1 MDHEN, CDR2 SYDVKM. The CDR3 loop reads CASREPDRTINQPQHF. The CDR3 DNA reads TGTGCCAGCAGGGAACCCGACAGGACCATTAATCAGCCCCAGCATTTT. The full variable domain, its missing parts supplied by reference TRBV28 and TRBJ1-5, is DVKVTQSSRYLVKRTGEKVFLECVQDMDHENMFWYRQDPGLGLRLIYFSYDVKMKEKGDIPEGYSVSREKKERFSLILESASTNQTSMYLCASREPDRTINQPQHFGDGTRLSIL.

This clone appeared a single time. This chain uses TRBV21-1 with TRBJ1-5; the table's D call, TRBD1, has no DNA check behind it. TRBV21-1 is marked as a pseudogene. The CDR3 runs 15 residues. This chain's CDR3 is CASSRNRASNQPQHF. The CDR3 DNA reads TGTGCCAGCAGCAGAAACAGGGCAAGCAATCAGCCCCAGCATTTT.

The V gene is TRBV5-4, the J gene TRBJ1-1; D ambiguous. Trimming took 4 bases from V and 5 from J, leaving 12 bases between them. This CDR3 is built from 13 residues. Germline CDR1 is SGHNT and CDR2 is YYREEE (reference sequence). The CDR3 is CASSLWPRTEAFF. The CDR3 region has the DNA TGTGCCAGCAGCCTATGGCCTAGGACTGAAGCTTTCTTT.

The gene calls are TRBV30 and TRBJ1-6, with 7 bases that match TRBD1. Germline loops: CDR1 GTSNPN, CDR2 SVGIG (reference sequence). The V gene end was trimmed by 7 bases and the J gene end by 7 bases; junction bases not matched to a gene: 13. This CDR3 is built from 15 residues. CDR3 DNA sequence: TGTGCCTTCCGACAGGGAGGTAGCGTCAATTCACCCCTCCACTTT. It translates to CAFRQGGSVNSPLHF.

This chain uses TRBV29-1 with TRBJ1-1; D may be TRBD1 (5 bases). Germline V gives CDR1 SQVTM, CDR2 ANQGSEA. The CDR3 spans 12 residues. With 3 bases removed from V and 4 bases from J, the gap between germline ends came to 9 bases. Here the CDR3 DNA reads TGCAGCGTTGACCGGGGGGGCACTGAAGCTTTCTTT. This translates into CSVDRGGTEAFF. The full variable domain, in which reference TRBV29-1 and TRBJ1-1 provide the parts outside the CDR3, is SAVISQKPSRDICQRGTSLTIQCQVDSQVTMMFWYRQQPGQSLTLIATANQGSEATYESGFVIDKFPISRPNLTFSTLTVSNMSPEDSSIYLCSVDRGGTEAFFGQGTRLTVV.